The text below deals with one TCR beta chain. No antigen is known for it. The record has no base qualities; no much larger clone is one base away. These data originate in a study of technical replicates of blood from a few donors (dated by TCRdb to about 2017). The CDR3 numbers 14 residues from cysteine through phenylalanine. Only the CDR3 portion is preserved as DNA: 42 bases, with reading frame beginning at the first base. Via the germline V gene, CDR1 is SNHLY and CDR2 FYNNEI. The V end loses 2 bases and the J end loses 6 bases, and a stretch of 8 bases separates them. Library preparation employed the immunoSEQ multiplex PCR assay. TCRdb holds this immuneACCESS table with in-frame rearrangements only. Some clones are missing; in checked studies, unresolved V genes explain under half, and the rest has no known cause. The sample table shows under 65,000 clones, and approximately 86% are seen once. Approximately 5% of the sample lies in the top ten.

The sequenced material came from PBMCs. This sequence was found in a human donor in good health. Some clones in this sample may be carry-over from other donors' samples. Recombination linked TRBV2 to TRBJ1-6, with the D gene not clear enough to name. The CDR3 region has the sequence CASSERTSNSPLHF. At the DNA level, the sequence is TGTGCCAGCAGTGAACGAACTTCTAATTCACCCCTCCACTTT.